The 26 T cell receptor beta chains reported below all come from one sample, sequenced in a study of cytotoxic CD8 clonotypes in ibrutinib-treated CLL (dated by TCRdb to 2020 to 2022). The time point label here, explained by the study, means: around 25 months on ibrutinib. Receptor amplification or capture employed the immunoSEQ multiplex PCR assay. TCRdb mirrors the immuneACCESS table, restricted to in-frame sequences. Some clones are absent from its copies; in checked studies, under half trace to an unresolved V gene, and the reason for the others is unknown. The sample has under 150,000 clones on record, less than 90% of them singletons. The top ten hold approximately 3.5% of the sample. The specimen comprised PBMCs, sampled after 24 months of ibrutinib treatment. These receptors were obtained from a human donor with chronic lymphocytic leukemia.

The chain has TRBV9 and TRBJ2-1; the match to TRBD2 covers 8 bases. This CDR3 is 16 amino acids long. Germline V gene data show CDR1 as SGDLS and CDR2 as YYNGEE. V gave up 0 bases and J gave up 1 base; unmatched junction bases: 3. The CDR3 nucleotides read TGTGCCAGCAGCGTAGGGAGCGGGGGATCCTACAATGAGCAGTTCTTC. This translates into CASSVGSGGSYNEQFF.

The chain recombines TRBV7-8 with TRBJ2-7; 7 bases align to TRBD1. V shed 5 bases, J shed 1 base, and the junction held 2 bases outside the gene matches. CDR3 length: 13 residues. The V gene's germline CDR1 is SGHVS and CDR2 FQNEAQ. This CDR3 reads CASSQGESYEQYF. The CDR3 coding sequence is TGTGCCAGCAGCCAGGGGGAATCCTACGAGCAGTACTTC.

This clone has more than one count but fewer than ten. The chain has TRBV10-3 and TRBJ2-7; TRBD1 or TRBD2 may be the D gene (5 bases each). The CDR3 is 14 residues long. V lost 3 bases and J lost 0, with 9 bases in between. The germline V gene has CDR1 ENHRY and CDR2 SYGVKD. The CDR3 spells CAISDLGTSYEQYF. The CDR3 nucleotides read TGTGCCATCAGTGACCTAGGGACCTCCTACGAGCAGTACTTC.

The rearrangement links TRBV7-2 to TRBJ2-2; D gene ambiguous. This CDR3 region has 15 residues. V was clipped by 5 bases and J by 6 bases, with 16 bases between them. Germline loops: CDR1 SGHTA, CDR2 FQGNSA. The CDR3 region is CASSPSGRPAGELFF. Written as DNA, the CDR3 is TGTGCCAGCAGCCCTAGTGGCAGGCCAGCCGGGGAGCTGTTTTTT.

The rearrangement links TRBV29-1 to TRBJ1-1; D possibly corresponds to TRBD1 (6 bases). CDR3 length equals 13 residues. Germline CDR1 and CDR2: SQVTM and ANQGSEA. Trimming took 7 bases from V and 5 from J, leaving 17 bases between them. The CDR3 reads CSADPKGGTEAFF. CDR3 nucleotides: TGCAGCGCAGACCCTAAGGGGGGGACTGAAGCTTTCTTT.

The table lists this clone with a few counts. V usage is TRBV9 and J usage is TRBJ1-5; D is unresolved. Deletions cut 7 bases from V and 2 bases from J, with 4 bases between. The length of the CDR3 is 11 residues. Germline CDR1 is SGDLS and CDR2 is YYNGEE. The CDR3, as DNA: TGTGCCAGCGGAGGCAATCAGCCCCAGCATTTT. As protein: CASGGNQPQHF. The full variable domain, in which reference TRBV9 and TRBJ1-5 provide the parts outside the CDR3, is DSGVTQTPKHLITATGQRVTLRCSPRSGDLSVYWYQQSLDQGLQFLIQYYNGEERAKGNILERFSAQQFPDLHSELNLSSLELGDSALYFCASGGNQPQHFGDGTRLSIL.

The rearrangement links TRBV4-1 to TRBJ1-5, with D perhaps matching TRBD1 (6 bases). V lost 1 base, J lost 2 bases, and 15 bases lay in between. This CDR3 is 17 amino acids long. Looked up from germline, CDR1 is MGHRA and CDR2 is YSYEKL. The CDR3 loop reads CASSQVLGGLRNQPQHF. In DNA, the CDR3 is TGCGCCAGCAGCCAAGTGTTGGGGGGGCTTCGCAATCAGCCCCAGCATTTT.

The chain recombines TRBV30 with TRBJ1-1; D is uncertain. The V gene lost 2 bases and the J gene lost 1 base, with 14 bases spanning the gap. Germline CDR1 reads GTSNPN; CDR2 reads SVGIG (reference sequence). This CDR3 is 15 amino acids long. CDR3 sequence reads: CAWSPGTFGNTEAFF. CDR3 in DNA: TGTGCCTGGAGTCCCGGAACCTTTGGGAACACTGAAGCTTTCTTT.

The CDR3 spells CASTTGTGIIYGYTF. CDR3 nucleotide sequence: TGTGCCAGCACCACCGGGACAGGGATAATCTATGGCTACACCTTC. This rearrangement joins TRBV2 to TRBJ1-2; 9 bases align to TRBD1. Germline V gives CDR1 SNHLY, CDR2 FYNNEI. V shed 7 bases, J shed 4 bases, and the junction held 10 bases outside the gene matches. This CDR3 is 15 amino acids long.

The J gene is TRBJ2-5, the V gene TRBV6-5; D is perhaps TRBD1 or TRBD2 (5 bases each). V was trimmed by 7 bases and J by 7 bases, leaving 10 bases between them. CDR1 MNHEY and CDR2 SVGAGI come from the germline V gene. This CDR3 is built from 11 residues. The CDR3 loop is CASMGVGTQYF. In nucleotides, the CDR3 is TGTGCCAGCATGGGGGTTGGGACCCAGTACTTC.

The chain has TRBV7-8 and TRBJ2-3; TRBD1 agrees at 12 bases. With V trimmed by 1 base and J by 3 bases, 5 bases remained unmatched. Germline V gene lookup returns CDR1 SGHVS and CDR2 FQNEAQ. The CDR3 is 17 residues long. The CDR3 loop reads CASSLVGTGGGTDTQYF. CDR3 nucleotides: TGTGCCAGCAGCTTAGTCGGGACAGGGGGCGGTACAGATACGCAGTATTTT.

This sequence joins TRBV6-1 and TRBJ2-7; 8 bases align to TRBD1. Trimming cost V 4 bases and J 7 bases; bases outside gene matches: 9. There are 14 residues in the CDR3. Germline CDR1 MNHNS, CDR2 SASEGT. The CDR3 region is CASSVGTGPFEQYF. DNA of the CDR3: TGTGCCAGCAGTGTCGGGACAGGCCCGTTTGAGCAGTACTTC.

This clone was detected once. The rearrangement links TRBV2 to TRBJ1-1; 9 bases match TRBD1. The CDR3 has 15 amino acids. Germline CDR1 is SNHLY and CDR2 is FYNNEI. CDR3 nucleotide sequence: TGTGTAAGATTTGGGTCGGACAGGGGATCGTCTGAAGCTTTCTTT. As protein: CVRFGSDRGSSEAFF.

The J gene is TRBJ2-2, the V gene TRBV18; tentatively, D is TRBD1 or TRBD2 (6 bases each). V lost 2 bases to trimming and J lost 3 bases, with 19 bases between them. The CDR3 extends over 18 amino acids. The germline V gene encodes CDR1 KGHSH and CDR2 LQKENI. CDR3 nucleotide sequence: TGTGCCAGCTCACCAGGACATGGGGGGCGCAGAGACACCGGGGAGCTGTTTTTT. Protein: CASSPGHGGRRDTGELFF.

J is TRBJ2-2 and V is TRBV27, with D uncertain. The CDR3 runs 15 residues. The germline CDR1 and CDR2 sequences are MNHEY and SMNVEV (reference sequence). Trimming cost V 1 base and J 2 bases, with 8 bases left between them. The CDR3 sequence: CASSLLQQNTGELFF. The CDR3 region has the DNA TGTGCCAGCAGTTTATTACAGCAAAACACCGGGGAGCTGTTTTTT.

This clone showed up just a few times. The chain carries TRBV9 and TRBJ1-6, with D hard to call. Germline-derived CDR1 and CDR2 are SGDLS and YYNGEE. This CDR3 has 15 residues. The ends were cut back, 0 bases at V and 5 bases at J, with 9 bases in the middle. The CDR3 sequence: CASSVGWRNNSPLHF. CDR3 DNA sequence: TGTGCCAGCAGCGTAGGATGGAGGAATAATTCACCCCTCCACTTT.

The V and J genes are TRBV5-1 and TRBJ1-1; a weak D match, TRBD1 (6 bases). The V and J ends lost 4 bases and 2 bases respectively, with 15 bases between them. CDR1 is SGHRS and CDR2 is YFSETQ in the germline V gene. The CDR3 consists of 15 residues. The CDR3 loop reads CASSPGGAKNTEAFF. The CDR3 DNA sequence: TGCGCCAGCAGCCCCGGGGGGGCTAAAAACACTGAAGCTTTCTTT.

The chain combines TRBV30 with TRBJ2-5, with 7 nucleotides matching TRBD2. The trim removed 0 bases at V and 3 bases at J, leaving 4 bases unmatched. The CDR3 covers 14 residues. Germline V gene data show CDR1 as GTSNPN and CDR2 as SVGIG (reference sequence). CDR3 sequence reads: CAWSVSRGKETQYF. The CDR3 DNA is TGTGCCTGGAGTGTCTCGCGGGGGAAAGAGACCCAGTACTTC.

This clone has just one count. V is TRBV6-1 and J is TRBJ2-7; TRBD1 matches 7 bases. The trim removed 4 bases at V and 2 bases at J, leaving 2 bases unmatched. The CDR3 consists of 13 residues. The V gene's germline CDR1 is MNHNS and CDR2 SASEGT. The DNA for the CDR3 is TGTGCCAGCAGTGTGGACAGGCCCTACGAGCAGTACTTC. This sequence encodes CASSVDRPYEQYF.

This clone was seen only a few times. This chain uses TRBV5-1 with TRBJ2-5; 11 bases are a match to TRBD1. Germline lookup yields CDR1 SGHRS and CDR2 YFSETQ. The CDR3 runs 15 residues. Germline trimming cut 2 bases from V and 2 bases from J; bases unmatched to any gene: 2. CDR3 protein: CASSLRDRGQETQYF. The CDR3 nucleotides are TGCGCCAGCAGCTTACGGGACAGGGGGCAAGAGACCCAGTACTTC.

V gene TRBV6-5 combines with J gene TRBJ2-7; 7 nucleotides match TRBD2. Germline V gene sequence: CDR1 MNHEY, CDR2 SVGAGI. The CDR3 length is 13 residues. J gave up 2 bases and V 6 bases, and 4 bases lay outside the gene matches. This CDR3 reads CASSKGRAYEQYF. Here the CDR3 DNA reads TGTGCCAGCAGCAAGGGGAGGGCCTACGAGCAGTACTTC.

V and J are TRBV6-5 and TRBJ2-7; 8 bases fit TRBD1. The CDR3 runs to 13 residues. The germline gives CDR1 MNHEY, CDR2 SVGAGI. Trimming cost V 8 bases and J 0 bases; bases outside gene matches: 3. CDR3: CASQTGGSYEQYF. As DNA, the CDR3 is TGTGCCAGCCAAACAGGGGGCTCCTACGAGCAGTACTTC.

The chain joins TRBV5-1 to TRBJ2-7; 8 bases fit TRBD1. V gave up 2 bases and J gave up 2 bases; unmatched junction bases: 6. The germline CDR1 and CDR2 sequences are SGHRS and YFSETQ. The CDR3 has 15 amino acids. The CDR3 reads CASSFRDRSTYEQYF. In nucleotides, the CDR3 is TGCGCCAGCAGCTTCCGGGACAGGAGCACCTACGAGCAGTACTTC.

The genes are TRBV19 and TRBJ2-7; 7 positions agree with TRBD1. Germline-derived CDR1 and CDR2 are LNHDA and SQIVND (reference sequence). Unmatched junction bases numbered 3, after V lost 1 base and J lost 0 bases. CDR3 length equals 15 residues. The CDR3 loop reads CASSIATGVSYEQYF. CDR3 coding DNA: TGTGCCAGTAGTATAGCCACAGGGGTCTCCTACGAGCAGTACTTC.

The V gene is TRBV11-2, the J gene TRBJ2-2; TRBD1 matches at 8 bases. Germline CDR1 and CDR2: SGHAT and FQNNGV. The CDR3 is 14 residues long. Unmatched junction bases numbered 3, after V lost 8 bases and J lost 1 base. The chain's CDR3 is CASSGTGNTGELFF. CDR3 DNA: TGTGCCAGCTCCGGGACAGGGAACACCGGGGAGCTGTTTTTT.

This clone occurred once. V is TRBV28 and J is TRBJ1-4, with 7 bases fitting TRBD1. Germline assignment: CDR1 MDHEN and CDR2 SYDVKM. After removal of 5 bases from V and 5 bases from J, the junction contained 11 bases not matched to a gene. CDR3 length: 16 amino acids. The CDR3 nucleotides are TGTGCCAGCAGTCCTATTCTGACAGGGAGGAATGAAAAACTGTTTTTT. It translates to CASSPILTGRNEKLFF.